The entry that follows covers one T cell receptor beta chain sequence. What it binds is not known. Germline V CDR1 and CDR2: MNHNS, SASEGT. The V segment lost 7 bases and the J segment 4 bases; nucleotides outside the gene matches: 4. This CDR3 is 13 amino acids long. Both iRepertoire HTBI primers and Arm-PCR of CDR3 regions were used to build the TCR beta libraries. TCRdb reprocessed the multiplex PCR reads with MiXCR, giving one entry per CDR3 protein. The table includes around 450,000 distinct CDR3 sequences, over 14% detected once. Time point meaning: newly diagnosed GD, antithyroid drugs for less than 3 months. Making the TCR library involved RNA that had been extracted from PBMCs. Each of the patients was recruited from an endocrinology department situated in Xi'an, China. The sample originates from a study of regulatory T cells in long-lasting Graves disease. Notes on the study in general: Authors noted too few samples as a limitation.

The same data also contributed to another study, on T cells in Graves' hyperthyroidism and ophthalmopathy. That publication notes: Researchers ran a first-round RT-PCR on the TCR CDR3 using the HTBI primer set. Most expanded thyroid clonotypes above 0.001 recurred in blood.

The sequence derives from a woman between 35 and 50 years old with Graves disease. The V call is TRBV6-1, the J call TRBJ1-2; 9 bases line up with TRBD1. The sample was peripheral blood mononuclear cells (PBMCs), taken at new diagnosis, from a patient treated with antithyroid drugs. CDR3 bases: TGTGCCAGCAACCCGACAGGGGGCTATGGCTACACCTTC. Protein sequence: CASNPTGGYGYTF.